This T cell receptor (beta chain) appears in the sequencing data of a study of T cell responses to AZD1222 COVID-19 vaccine (TCRdb year 2021). Regarding the research as a whole: A total of roughly 240 trial participants underwent TCR sequencing, of whom 200 to 220 received two doses of AZD1222 and about 26 received two doses of the MenACWY control vaccine. Trial participants were enrolled by age into 18-55, 56-69 and 70-plus year subgroups, with approximately 160, 26 and 62 TCR-sequenced participants respectively.

Explained via the paper, the time point label denotes: about 28 days (+/-7) after the second vaccine dose. AZD1222 recipients with second doses at about 4 weeks or about 12 weeks were pooled, because spike-specific TCR depth and breadth did not differ between schedules. The vaccinee samples were drawn from two UK trials, COV001 and COV002, one of which was a single-blind randomized controlled phase 2/3 trial testing AZD1222 (ChAdOx1 nCoV-19) in healthy adults. For TCRbeta chain sequencing, PBMC samples were collected from trial participants at day 0 and at day 28 after the second dose. As to this clone: No cognate antigen has been identified for it. The sample holds no much larger clone one base away, and base qualities are not on file.

The CDR3 regions of human TCRbeta chains were analyzed by immunosequencing. Turning to the authors' computational methods: Repertoire TCRs were matched against a reference library of SARS-CoV-2-specific TCRs generated with the MIRA antigen-specificity platform. Breadth was defined as the fraction of unique TCRs that were SARS-CoV-2-associated. Depth was defined as the fraction of total T cells that were SARS-CoV-2-associated. Each spike-specific TCR was assigned to its reactive spike region and to a CD4 or CD8 class using the MIRA data. Log10-transformed breadth and depth values were compared by one-way ANOVA with Sidak's multiple comparisons tests. Drawn from immuneACCESS, this table holds only the in-frame rearrangements with V and J called that TCRdb kept. Clones are partly lost; checked studies trace under half to an unresolved V gene and leave the rest unexplained. V, J and clone size are taken as reported in that table, and D and trimming were inferred from the DNA itself. The sample data list roughly 180,000 clones, and just over 90% of these were observed just once. 1.3% of the sample rests with the top ten.

Study-wide findings and limitations: Because no day 14 peak-response samples were available, the repertoires could be characterized only after the peak T cell response. After two AZD1222 doses, both the breadth and the depth of spike-specific TCRs were significantly higher than at day 0 and than in MenACWY recipients. Nearly half of unique spike-specific TCRs reportedly recognized epitopes outside regions mutated in the B.1.351 and B.1.1.7 variants. Conclusions about previously exposed vaccinees were limited because only six or seven AZD1222 recipients were SARS-CoV-2 seropositive at baseline. Participants were mostly white British, with more females than males. The authors suggested clonal diversity may have been underestimated. The vaccine-associated CD4 TCRs covered the entire spike protein, and the dominant responses fell in regions 160-218 and 743-854. The 56-69-year group was small, and its depth increase did not reach significance, likely because of low power.

Its CDR3 holds 13 amino acids, cysteine through phenylalanine. The entry retains the CDR3 DNA only, 39 bases that are in frame from base 1. Trimmed from V: 10 bases; trimmed from J: 6 bases; junction bases lacking a gene match: 6. The CDR1 and CDR2 encoded by the germline V gene are MDHEN and SYDVKM. This receptor was identified in an adult who received the AZD1222 COVID-19 vaccine. The material was peripheral blood, obtained 28 days after the second AZD1222 dose. The chain was built from TRBV28 and TRBJ1-3, with TRBD1 identical over 10 junction bases. In nucleotide form, the sequence is TGTGCCACCCAGGGGACAGGGGTAAACACCATATATTTT. Its coded protein is CATQGTGVNTIYF.